One and the same sample provided the 7 T cell receptor beta chains below, sequenced in a study of blood T cell repertoires in COVID-19 (dated by TCRdb to between 2020 and 2021). The receptor library was made with the immunoSEQ multiplex PCR assay. TCRdb provides this immuneACCESS table in a form limited to in-frame rearrangements. Some clones are lacking; in checked studies, under half of them reflect an unresolved V gene, and why the rest are absent is not known. This sample comprises some 180,000 clones, around 80% of them detected only once. The ten largest clones add up to roughly 2.8% of the sample. The material sequenced was peripheral blood. The receptors were sampled from a woman of 80 years or more with active or convalescent COVID-19.

This rearrangement joins TRBV28 to TRBJ2-5, with D possibly being TRBD2 (5 bases). The CDR3 covers 12 residues. Per germline, CDR1 MDHEN and CDR2 SYDVKM. Between the trimmed V and J ends, which lost 8 bases and 5 bases, there was a span of 12 bases. CDR3 loop: CASGSSSETQYF. The DNA of the CDR3 is TGTGCCAGCGGGAGTTCTTCGGAGACCCAGTACTTC.

The gene calls are TRBV9 and TRBJ2-3; 10 bases agree with TRBD1. The CDR3 spans 15 residues. Unmatched junction bases numbered 3, after V lost 4 bases and J lost 1 base. Germline V lookup: CDR1 SGDLS, CDR2 YYNGEE. The CDR3 loop is CASSIGTGGTDTQYF. CDR3 nucleotide sequence: TGTGCCAGCAGCATCGGGACAGGGGGCACAGATACGCAGTATTTT.

This clone was counted a single time. The V call is TRBV28, the J call TRBJ1-2; D unresolved. Trimming stripped 5 bases from V and 8 bases from J, with 15 bases between. The CDR3 runs 13 residues. Germline lookup yields CDR1 MDHEN and CDR2 SYDVKM. The CDR3 sequence is CASSPRSGSGYTF. CDR3 nucleotide sequence: TGTGCCAGCAGTCCCCGTTCGGGGAGCGGCTACACCTTC.

V usage is TRBV5-1 and J usage is TRBJ2-3; 8 bases are a match to TRBD1. The CDR3 contains 14 residues. V dropped 2 bases and J dropped 1; count of bases not matched to a gene: 0. Germline V gene data show CDR1 as SGHRS and CDR2 as YFSETQ. The CDR3 region is CASSLQGGTDTQYF. The CDR3 DNA reads TGCGCCAGCAGCTTACAGGGGGGCACAGATACGCAGTATTTT.

The chain links TRBV5-1 to TRBJ1-5; a possible D gene is TRBD1 (6 bases). V shed 4 bases and J shed 0 bases, with 11 bases lying between them. The germline CDR1 and CDR2 sequences are SGHRS and YFSETQ. The CDR3 extends over 15 amino acids. CDR3 DNA sequence: TGCGCCAGCAGCGAGGGGGGGACTAGCAATCAGCCCCAGCATTTT. Translated, it gives CASSEGGTSNQPQHF.

This chain uses TRBV9 with TRBJ2-3; TRBD1 matches at 8 bases. V lost 1 base, J lost 6 bases, and 13 bases stayed unmatched. The CDR3 runs 17 residues. CDR1 SGDLS and CDR2 YYNGEE come from the germline V gene. The CDR3 sequence: CASSVLDRGIGLDTQYF. CDR3 nucleotides: TGTGCCAGCAGCGTACTTGACAGGGGAATAGGGTTGGATACGCAGTATTTT.

This chain joins TRBV9 and TRBJ2-3; TRBD2 matches 9 bases. The ends lost 1 base at V and 4 bases at J; junction bases unmatched: 7. Germline lookup yields CDR1 SGDLS and CDR2 YYNGEE. This CDR3 comprises 16 residues. CDR3 protein: CASSVLGGGAADTQYF. The CDR3 DNA reads TGTGCCAGCAGCGTACTTGGCGGGGGGGCCGCAGATACGCAGTATTTT.